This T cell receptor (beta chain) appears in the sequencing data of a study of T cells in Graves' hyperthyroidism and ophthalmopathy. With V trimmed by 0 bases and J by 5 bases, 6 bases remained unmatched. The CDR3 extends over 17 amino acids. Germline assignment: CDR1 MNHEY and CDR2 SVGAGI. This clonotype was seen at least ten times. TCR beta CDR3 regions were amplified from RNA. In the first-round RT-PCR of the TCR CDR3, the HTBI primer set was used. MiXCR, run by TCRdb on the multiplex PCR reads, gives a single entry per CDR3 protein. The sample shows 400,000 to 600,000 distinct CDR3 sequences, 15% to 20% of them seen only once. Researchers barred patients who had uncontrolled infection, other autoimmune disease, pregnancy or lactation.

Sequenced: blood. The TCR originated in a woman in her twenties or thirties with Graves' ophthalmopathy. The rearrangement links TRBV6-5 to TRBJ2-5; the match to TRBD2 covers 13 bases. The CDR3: CASSYSQGLAGMETQYF. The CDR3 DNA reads TGTGCCAGCAGTTACTCGCAGGGACTAGCGGGAATGGAGACCCAGTACTTC.